This T cell receptor beta chain was observed in a study of blood T cell repertoires in COVID-19. Clones were read by immunoSEQ multiplex PCR, and TCRdb kept only the in-frame ones, dropping some. The data contain about 36,000 clones, roughly 80% of them singletons. Losses at the gene ends were 7 bases for V and 2 bases for J; bases not matched to a gene: 7. The germline V gene encodes CDR1 SGHAT and CDR2 FQNNGV. CDR3 size: 16 residues. The source is a man aged 55 to 70 with active COVID-19. Input material: peripheral blood. The chain links TRBV11-2 to TRBJ2-1; 11 bases align to TRBD2. CDR3 nucleotides: TGTGCCAGCACCCTTAGCGGGGGGGCCACCTACAATGAGCAGTTCTTC. It codes for CASTLSGGATYNEQFF.